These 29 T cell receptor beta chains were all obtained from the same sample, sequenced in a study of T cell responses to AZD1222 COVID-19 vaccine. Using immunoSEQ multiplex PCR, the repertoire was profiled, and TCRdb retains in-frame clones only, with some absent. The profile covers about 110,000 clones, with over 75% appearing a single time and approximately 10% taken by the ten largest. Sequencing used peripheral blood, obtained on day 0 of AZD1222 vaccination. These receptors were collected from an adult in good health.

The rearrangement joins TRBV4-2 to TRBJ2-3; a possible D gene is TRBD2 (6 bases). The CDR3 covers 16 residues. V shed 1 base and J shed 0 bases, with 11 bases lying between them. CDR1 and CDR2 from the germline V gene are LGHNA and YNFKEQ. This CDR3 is CASSQALGTSTDTQYF. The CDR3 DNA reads TGTGCCAGCAGCCAAGCTCTCGGGACTAGCACAGATACGCAGTATTTT.

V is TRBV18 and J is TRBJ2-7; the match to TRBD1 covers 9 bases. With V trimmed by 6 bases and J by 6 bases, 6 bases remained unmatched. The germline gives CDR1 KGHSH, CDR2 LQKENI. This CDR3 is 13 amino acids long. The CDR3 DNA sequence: TGTGCCAGCTCCCAACAGGGGGCGGGCGAGCAGTACTTC. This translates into CASSQQGAGEQYF.

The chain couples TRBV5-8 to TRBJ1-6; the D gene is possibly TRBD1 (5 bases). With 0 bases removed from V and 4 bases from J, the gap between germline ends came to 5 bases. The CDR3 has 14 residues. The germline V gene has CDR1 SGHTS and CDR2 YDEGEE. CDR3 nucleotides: TGTGCCAGCAGCTTGGCAGGGTATAATTCACCCCTCCACTTT. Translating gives CASSLAGYNSPLHF.

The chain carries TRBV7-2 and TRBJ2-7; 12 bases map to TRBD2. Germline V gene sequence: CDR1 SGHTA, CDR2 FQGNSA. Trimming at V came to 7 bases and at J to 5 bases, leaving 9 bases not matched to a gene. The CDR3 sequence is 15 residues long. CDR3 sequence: CASTFGLAGPNEQYF. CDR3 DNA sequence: TGTGCCAGCACCTTCGGACTAGCGGGACCCAACGAGCAGTACTTC.

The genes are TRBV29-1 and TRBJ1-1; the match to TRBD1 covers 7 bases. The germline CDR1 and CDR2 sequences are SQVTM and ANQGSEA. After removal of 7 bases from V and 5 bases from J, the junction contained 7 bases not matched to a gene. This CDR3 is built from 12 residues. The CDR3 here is CSASGGSTEAFF. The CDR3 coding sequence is TGCAGCGCCTCAGGGGGGTCGACTGAAGCTTTCTTT.

CDR3 residues: CAWSVQGGSPLHF. The CDR3 bases are TGTGCCTGGAGTGTCCAGGGTGGATCACCCCTCCACTTT. The genes are TRBV30 and TRBJ1-6, with TRBD1 as a possible D gene (5 bases). Germline V gene data show CDR1 as GTSNPN and CDR2 as SVGIG (reference sequence). The CDR3 has 13 residues. Trimming removed 0 bases at V and 10 bases at J, with 10 bases between.

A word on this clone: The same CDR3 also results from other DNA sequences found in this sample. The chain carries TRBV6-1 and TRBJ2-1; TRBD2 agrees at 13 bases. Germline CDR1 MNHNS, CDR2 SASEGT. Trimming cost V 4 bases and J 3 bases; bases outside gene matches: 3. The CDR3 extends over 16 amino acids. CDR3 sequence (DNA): TGTGCCAGCAGTGGCTGGACTAGCGGGGGCTACAATGAGCAGTTCTTC. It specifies CASSGWTSGGYNEQFF.

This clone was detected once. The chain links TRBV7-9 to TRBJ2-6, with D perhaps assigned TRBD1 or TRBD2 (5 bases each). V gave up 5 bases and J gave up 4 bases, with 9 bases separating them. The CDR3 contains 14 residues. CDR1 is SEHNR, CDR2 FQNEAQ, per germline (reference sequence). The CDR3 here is CASSPGAGANVLTF. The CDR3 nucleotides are TGTGCCAGCAGCCCCGGGGCCGGGGCCAACGTCCTGACTTTC.

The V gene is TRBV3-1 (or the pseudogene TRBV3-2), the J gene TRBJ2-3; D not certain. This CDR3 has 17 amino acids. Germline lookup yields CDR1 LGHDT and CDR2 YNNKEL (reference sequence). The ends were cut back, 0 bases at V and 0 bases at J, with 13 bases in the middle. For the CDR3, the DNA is TGTGCCAGCAGCCAAGATCTTCCCTCCACTAGCACAGATACGCAGTATTTT. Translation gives CASSQDLPSTSTDTQYF.

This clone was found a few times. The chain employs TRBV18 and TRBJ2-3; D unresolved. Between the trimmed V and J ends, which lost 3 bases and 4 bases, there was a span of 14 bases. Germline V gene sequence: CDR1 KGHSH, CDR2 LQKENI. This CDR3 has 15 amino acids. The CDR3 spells CASSPPGPVADTQYF. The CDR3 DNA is TGTGCCAGCTCACCCCCCGGCCCGGTTGCAGATACGCAGTATTTT.

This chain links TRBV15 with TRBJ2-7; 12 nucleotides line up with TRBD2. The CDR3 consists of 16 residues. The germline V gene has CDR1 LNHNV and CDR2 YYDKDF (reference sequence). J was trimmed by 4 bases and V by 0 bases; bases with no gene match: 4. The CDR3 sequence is CATSRDRTSGVYEQYF. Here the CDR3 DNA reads TGTGCCACCAGCAGAGATAGGACTAGCGGGGTATACGAGCAGTACTTC. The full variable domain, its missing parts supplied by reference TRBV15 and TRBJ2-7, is DAMVIQNPRYQVTQFGKPVTLSCSQTLNHNVMYWYQQKSSQAPKLLFHYYDKDFNNEADTPDNFQSRRPNTSFCFLDIRSPGLGDTAMYLCATSRDRTSGVYEQYFGPGTRLTVT.

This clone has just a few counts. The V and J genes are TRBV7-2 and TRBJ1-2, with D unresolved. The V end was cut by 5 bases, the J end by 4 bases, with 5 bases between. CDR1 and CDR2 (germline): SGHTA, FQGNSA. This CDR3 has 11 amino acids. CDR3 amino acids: CASSKAYGYTF. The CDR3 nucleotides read TGTGCCAGCAGCAAAGCCTATGGCTACACCTTC. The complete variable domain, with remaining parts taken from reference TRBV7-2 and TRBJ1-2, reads GAGVSQSPSNKVTEKGKDVELRCDPISGHTALYWYRQSLGQGLEFLIYFQGNSAPDKSGLPSDRFSAERTGGSVSTLTIQRTQQEDSAVYLCASSKAYGYTFGSGTRLTVV.

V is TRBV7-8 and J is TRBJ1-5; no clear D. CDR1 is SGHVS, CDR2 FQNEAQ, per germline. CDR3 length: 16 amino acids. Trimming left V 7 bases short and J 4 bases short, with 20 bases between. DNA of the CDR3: TGTGCCAGCAACCCCTCGGGAGGGAGTAGGAATCAGCCCCAGCATTTT. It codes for CASNPSGGSRNQPQHF.

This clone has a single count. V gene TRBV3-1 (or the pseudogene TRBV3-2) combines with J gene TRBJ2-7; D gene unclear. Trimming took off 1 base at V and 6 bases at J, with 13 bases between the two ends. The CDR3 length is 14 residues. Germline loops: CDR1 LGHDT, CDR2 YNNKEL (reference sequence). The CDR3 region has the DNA TGTGCCAGCAGCCAAGGCGTTCTAGTTACCGAGCAGTACTTC. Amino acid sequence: CASSQGVLVTEQYF.

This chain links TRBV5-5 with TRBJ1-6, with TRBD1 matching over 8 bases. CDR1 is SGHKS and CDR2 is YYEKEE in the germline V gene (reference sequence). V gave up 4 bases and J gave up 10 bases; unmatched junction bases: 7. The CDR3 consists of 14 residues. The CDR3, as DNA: TGTGCCAGCAGCCCGGACAGGGTTCGGTCACCCCTCCACTTT. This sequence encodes CASSPDRVRSPLHF.

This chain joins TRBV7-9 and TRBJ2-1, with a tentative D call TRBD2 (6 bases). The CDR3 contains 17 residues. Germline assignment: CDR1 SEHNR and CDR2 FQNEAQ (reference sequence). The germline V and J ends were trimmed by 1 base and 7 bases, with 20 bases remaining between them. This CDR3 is CASSLGGSLATRNEQFF. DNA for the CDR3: TGTGCCAGCAGCTTAGGCGGGTCCCTAGCGACCCGTAATGAGCAGTTCTTC.

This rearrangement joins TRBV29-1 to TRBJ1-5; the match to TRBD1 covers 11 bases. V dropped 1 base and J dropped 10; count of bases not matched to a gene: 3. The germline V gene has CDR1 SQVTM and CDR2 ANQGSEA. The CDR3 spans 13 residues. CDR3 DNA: TGCAGCGTTGAAGTCGGACAGGGGGCTCCCCAGCATTTT. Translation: CSVEVGQGAPQHF.

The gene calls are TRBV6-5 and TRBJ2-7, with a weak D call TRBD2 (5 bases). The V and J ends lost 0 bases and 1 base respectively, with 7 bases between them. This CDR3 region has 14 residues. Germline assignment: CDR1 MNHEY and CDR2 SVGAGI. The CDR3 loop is CASSYSGSSYEQYF. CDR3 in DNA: TGTGCCAGCAGTTACTCAGGGAGTTCCTACGAGCAGTACTTC.

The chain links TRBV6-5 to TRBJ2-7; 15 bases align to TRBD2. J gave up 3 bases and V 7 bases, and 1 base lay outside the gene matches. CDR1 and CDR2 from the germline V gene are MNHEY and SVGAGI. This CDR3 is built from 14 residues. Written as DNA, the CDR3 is TGTGCCAGCAAGGGACTAGCGGGGGGCTACGAGCAGTACTTC. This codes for CASKGLAGGYEQYF.

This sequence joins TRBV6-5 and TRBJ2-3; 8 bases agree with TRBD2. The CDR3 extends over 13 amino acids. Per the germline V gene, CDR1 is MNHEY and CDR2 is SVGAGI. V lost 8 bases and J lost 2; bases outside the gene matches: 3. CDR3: CASAGGYTDTQYF. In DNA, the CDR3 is TGTGCCAGCGCGGGGGGCTACACAGATACGCAGTATTTT.

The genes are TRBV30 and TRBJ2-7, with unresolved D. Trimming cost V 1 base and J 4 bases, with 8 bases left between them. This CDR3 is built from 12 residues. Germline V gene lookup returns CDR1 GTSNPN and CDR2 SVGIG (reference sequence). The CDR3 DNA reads TGTGCCTGGAGTGCCGGACGTTACGAGCAGTACTTC. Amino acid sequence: CAWSAGRYEQYF.

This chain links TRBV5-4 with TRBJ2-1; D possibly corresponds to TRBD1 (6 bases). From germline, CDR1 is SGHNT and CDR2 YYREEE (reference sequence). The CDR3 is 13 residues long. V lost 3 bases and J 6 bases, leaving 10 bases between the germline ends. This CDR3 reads CASSSGQSNEQFF. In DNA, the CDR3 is TGTGCCAGCAGCTCTGGACAGTCCAATGAGCAGTTCTTC.

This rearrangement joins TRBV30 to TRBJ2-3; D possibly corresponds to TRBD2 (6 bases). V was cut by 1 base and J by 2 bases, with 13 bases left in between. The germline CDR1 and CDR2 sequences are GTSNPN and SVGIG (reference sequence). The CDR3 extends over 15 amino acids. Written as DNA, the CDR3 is TGTGCCTGGAGTGACATGGGACTGTACACAGATACGCAGTATTTT. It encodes CAWSDMGLYTDTQYF. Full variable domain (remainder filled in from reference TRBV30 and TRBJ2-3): SQTIHQWPATLVQPVGSPLSLECTVEGTSNPNLYWYRQAAGRGLQLLFYSVGIGQISSEVPQNLSASRPQDRQFILSSKKLLLSDSGFYLCAWSDMGLYTDTQYFGPGTRLTVL.

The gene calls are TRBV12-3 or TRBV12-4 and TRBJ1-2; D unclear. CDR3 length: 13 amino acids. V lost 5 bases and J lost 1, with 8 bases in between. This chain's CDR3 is CASSVGVNYGYTF. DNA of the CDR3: TGTGCCAGCAGTGTCGGAGTTAACTATGGCTACACCTTC.

CDR3 amino acids: CSVGRDRGLTEAFF. CDR3 nucleotide sequence: TGCAGCGTCGGCCGGGACAGGGGGCTCACTGAAGCTTTCTTT. This chain links TRBV29-1 with TRBJ1-1; 12 bases fit TRBD1. Unmatched junction bases numbered 6, after V lost 6 bases and J lost 4 bases. From germline, CDR1 is SQVTM and CDR2 ANQGSEA. This CDR3 spans 14 amino acids.

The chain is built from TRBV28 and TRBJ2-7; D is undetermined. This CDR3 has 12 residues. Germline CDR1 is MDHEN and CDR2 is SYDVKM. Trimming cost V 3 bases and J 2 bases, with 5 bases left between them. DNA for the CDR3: TGTGCCAGCAGTTTGCAGGCCTACGAGCAGTACTTC. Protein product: CASSLQAYEQYF.

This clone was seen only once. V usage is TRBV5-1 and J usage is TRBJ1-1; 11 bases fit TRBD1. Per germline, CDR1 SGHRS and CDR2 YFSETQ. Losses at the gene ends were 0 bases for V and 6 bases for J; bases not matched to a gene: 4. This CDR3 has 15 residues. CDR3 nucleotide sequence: TGCGCCAGCAGCTTGGCGGGACAGGGGGGACCTGAAGCTTTCTTT. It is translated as CASSLAGQGGPEAFF.

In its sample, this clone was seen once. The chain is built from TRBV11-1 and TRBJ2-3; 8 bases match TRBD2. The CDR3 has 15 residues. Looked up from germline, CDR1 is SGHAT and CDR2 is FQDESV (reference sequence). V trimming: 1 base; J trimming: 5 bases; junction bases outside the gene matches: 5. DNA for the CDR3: TGTGCCAGCAGCTTAGTCGGGGGGGCTGGAGATACGCAGTATTTT. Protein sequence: CASSLVGGAGDTQYF.

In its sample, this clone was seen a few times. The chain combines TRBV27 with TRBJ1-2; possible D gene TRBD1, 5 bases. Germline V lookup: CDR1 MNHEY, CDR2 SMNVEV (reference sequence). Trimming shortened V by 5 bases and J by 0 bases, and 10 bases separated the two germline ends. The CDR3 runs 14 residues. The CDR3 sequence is CASSRGTTNYGYTF. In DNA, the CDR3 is TGTGCCAGCAGTAGGGGCACTACTAACTATGGCTACACCTTC.